This entry describes one T cell receptor beta chain. This clonotype was detected ten times or more. Its binding antigen is unknown. The record has no base qualities; no much larger clone is one base away. This specimen belongs to a study of T-cell reconstitution after alpha-beta-depleted transplantation in children (dated by TCRdb to between 2015 and 2016). Concerning the study at large: Using TCR repertoire profiling, the study quantitatively followed how T-cell immune reconstitution unfolded in children after TCRalphabeta/CD19-depleted allogeneic hematopoietic cell transplantation. Paper-wide results and their limitations: About two months after transplant, the apparently early recovery of alphabetaT-cell counts reportedly depended on just several hundred clones that had expanded rapidly and came from non-depleted graft cells. In some patients, the high TCRbeta diversity seen at day 60 was put down to recipient T cells and intrathymic progenitors that had survived conditioning. Over the following months the frequencies of hyperexpanded clones went down, and after one year T-cell counts and TCRbeta diversity were mostly credited to newly produced T cells.

To prepare the library, PCR was applied. These reads were obtained on an Illumina HiSeq 2500. TCR libraries were prepared with molecular barcoding, using unique molecular identifiers to normalize TCRbeta repertoire quantification. The public sequencing data were trimmed at Q25 with fastp and processed into clonotypes with MiXCR by TCRdb, which kept only in-frame beta chains. For every CDR3 protein sequence, its rows merge into one entry that carries the most common genes and DNA. The sample records 440,000 or so distinct CDR3 sequences, 43% of which are singletons. 25% to 30% of the sample comes from the top ten. The sample's treatment or condition label, decoded: allogeneic hematopoietic cell transplantation with graft depleted of TCRalphabeta T cells and CD19 B cells. Transplant recipients were children who received TCRalphabeta/CD19-depleted allogeneic hematopoietic cell grafts. The source was PBMCs, collected before TCRalphabeta/CD19-depleted stem cell transplant. The receptor was derived from a girl aged 2 to 10 with aplastic anemia, due to receive a stem cell transplant.

The CDR3 reads CASSPGHNYGYTF. The DNA reads as follows: TGTGCCAGCAGTCCGGGACACAACTATGGCTACACCTTC. The chain joins TRBV12-3 or TRBV12-4 to TRBJ1-2; a tentative D call is TRBD1 (6 bases match). The V and J ends are trimmed by 5 bases and 2 bases, leaving 9 bases between them. The CDR3 sequence holds 13 residues, the cysteine and phenylalanine included. The CDR3 DNA has 39 bases and is translated from base 1.